These 7 T cell receptor beta chains were all obtained from the same sample, sequenced in a study of shared clonotypes between healthy human individuals. Assay: immunoSEQ multiplex PCR; the TCRdb copy retains only in-frame clones and omits some. Of 1.5 million to 1.9 million clones listed, 98% were seen once; the top ten hold approximately 0.44%. Sequenced input: naive CD4+ T cells sorted from blood. Subset here: CD45RA+ positively selected. The receptors were sampled from a man younger than 45 in good health.

The rearrangement joins TRBV5-6 to TRBJ2-5; 7 bases map to TRBD1. The ends lost 0 bases at V and 2 bases at J; junction bases unmatched: 10. Germline CDR1 SGHDT, CDR2 YYEEEE. CDR3 length: 17 residues. The CDR3 sequence: CASSLVLSRQGQETQYF. CDR3 nucleotide sequence: TGTGCCAGCAGCTTGGTCCTAAGTCGACAGGGTCAAGAGACCCAGTACTTC. Full variable domain (outside the CDR3, taken from reference TRBV5-6 and TRBJ2-5): DAGVTQSPTHLIKTRGQQVTLRCSPKSGHDTVSWYQQALGQGPQFIFQYYEEEERQRGNFPDRFSGHQFPNYSSELNVNALLLGDSALYLCASSLVLSRQGQETQYFGPGTRLLVL.

The J gene is TRBJ2-1, the V gene TRBV11-2; 8 bases line up with TRBD1. J gave up 5 bases and V 5 bases, and 8 bases lay outside the gene matches. CDR1 is SGHAT and CDR2 is FQNNGV in the germline V gene. The CDR3 sequence is 15 residues long. The CDR3 DNA follows: TGTGCCAGCAGCCCCAGGACAGGGCTTAACAATGAGCAGTTCTTC. This gives the protein CASSPRTGLNNEQFF.

The rearrangement joins TRBV7-2 to TRBJ2-3; 10 bases map to TRBD2. CDR1 is SGHTA and CDR2 is FQGNSA in the germline V gene. This CDR3 has 16 amino acids. V shed 3 bases and J 4 bases; nucleotides not matched to a gene: 7. CDR3 DNA sequence: TGTGCCAGCAGCTTGGCTAGCGGGAGTACTGCAGATACGCAGTATTTT. It codes for CASSLASGSTADTQYF.

V usage is TRBV6-6 and J usage is TRBJ1-2; 7 nucleotides line up with TRBD1. Germline lookup yields CDR1 MNHNY and CDR2 SVGAGI (reference sequence). The CDR3 is 15 residues long. Trimming cost V 6 bases and J 3 bases; bases outside gene matches: 10. The CDR3 DNA follows: TGTGCCAGCAGCCGAGAAAGAGGGGGCTACTATGGCTACACCTTC. The encoded protein is CASSRERGGYYGYTF.

The rearrangement links TRBV7-2 to TRBJ2-7, with D possibly TRBD2 on 5 matching bases. Trimming left V 3 bases short and J 3 bases short, with 12 bases between. This CDR3 spans 14 amino acids. Germline assignment: CDR1 SGHTA and CDR2 FQGNSA. Here the CDR3 reads CASSLEARIYEQYF. The CDR3 coding sequence is TGTGCCAGCAGCTTGGAGGCGCGGATCTACGAGCAGTACTTC.

The chain employs TRBV9 and TRBJ2-7; a weak D match, TRBD2 (6 bases). Germline lookup yields CDR1 SGDLS and CDR2 YYNGEE. V was clipped by 0 bases and J by 0 bases, with 16 bases between them. The CDR3 is made up of 17 amino acids. The CDR3 DNA follows: TGTGCCAGCAGCGTAGGCGGTAGCGGCACCACCTCCTACGAGCAGTACTTC. This sequence encodes CASSVGGSGTTSYEQYF. The whole variable domain, filled in from reference TRBV9 and TRBJ2-7, reads DSGVTQTPKHLITATGQRVTLRCSPRSGDLSVYWYQQSLDQGLQFLIQYYNGEERAKGNILERFSAQQFPDLHSELNLSSLELGDSALYFCASSVGGSGTTSYEQYFGPGTRLTVT.

This chain joins TRBV19 and TRBJ2-3; D is unclear. The V gene's germline CDR1 is LNHDA and CDR2 SQIVND (reference sequence). CDR3 length: 13 amino acids. V lost 2 bases and J lost 2, with 5 bases in between. CDR3 nucleotides: TGTGCCAGTAGTATACACTACACAGATACGCAGTATTTT. It is translated as CASSIHYTDTQYF.